A selection of T cell receptor beta chains follows, all from one sample in a study of graft-versus-host responses after intestinal transplantation. These receptors' antigens are unknown. The data were produced by immunoSEQ multiplex PCR, yet TCRdb's version contains in-frame clones alone and is incomplete. The sample holds some 150,000 clones, 80% to 95% seen once. The source material was unstimulated CD4+ T cells sorted from spleen or lymph node cells, sampled before intestinal transplant. The receptors were gathered from a human donor who received an intestinal transplant. The CDR3 runs from the conserved cysteine through the conserved F or W. A D gene is named only where the DNA matches it firmly. Some rows have no size entry. The others give once, few or many, or a class for an expanded clone.

TRBD1 TRBJ2-1 once TRBV6-1 CASSEEIGTGKFF TGTGCCAGCAGTGAAGAGATCGGGACAGGGAAATTCTTC
TRBD1 TRBJ2-3 . TRBV28 CASSLGQGTDTQYF TGTGCCAGCAGTTTGGGACAGGGAACAGATACGCAGTATTTT
. TRBJ2-3 . TRBV29-1 CSVRQGTDTQYF TGCAGCGTTCGGCAGGGTACAGATACGCAGTATTTT
. TRBJ2-1 . TRBV5-1 CATPGGFNEQFF TGCGCCACCCCGGGCGGTTTCAATGAGCAGTTCTTC
. TRBJ1-4 . TRBV7-6 CASSRTVNEKLFF TGTGCCAGCAGCCGGACGGTGAATGAAAAACTGTTTTTT
. TRBJ2-7 . TRBV27 CASSFLPGRIDGQYF TGTGCCAGCAGTTTCCTCCCGGGACGGATAGACGGGCAGTACTTC
TRBD1 TRBJ2-7 . TRBV7-2 CASSFGFRQGAFIPYEQYF TGTGCCAGCAGCTTCGGGTTTCGACAGGGGGCGTTTATCCCCTACGAGCAGTACTTC
. TRBJ1-2 . TRBV5-6 CASSPPGQVKGYGYTF TGTGCCAGCAGCCCGCCGGGCCAGGTCAAGGGCTATGGCTACACCTTC
. TRBJ2-7 . TRBV27 CASKSRDGSSYEQYF TGTGCCAGCAAAAGCCGGGACGGAAGCTCCTACGAGCAGTACTTC
TRBD2 TRBJ2-1 . TRBV7-2 CASSLRLSGGFYNEQFF TGTGCCAGCAGCCTGCGACTAAGCGGGGGGTTCTACAATGAGCAGTTCTTC
TRBD1 TRBJ2-3 . TRBV7-3 CASSLRGDRLASTDTQYF TGTGCCAGCAGCTTAAGGGGGGACAGGCTGGCTAGCACAGATACGCAGTATTTT
TRBD1 TRBJ2-5 once TRBV27 CASSSRDRGRETQYF TGTGCCAGCAGTTCCCGGGACAGGGGTCGAGAGACCCAGTACTTC
TRBD2 TRBJ2-7 . TRBV5-4 CASSLRGLAYEQYF TGTGCCAGCAGCTTGCGAGGACTAGCGTACGAGCAGTACTTC
. TRBJ2-7 . TRBV6-1 CASRRGVSSYEQYF TGTGCCAGCAGGCGGGGTGTGAGCTCCTACGAGCAGTACTTC
TRBD2 TRBJ2-4 . TRBV6-5 CASRADGRAVNIQYF TGTGCCAGCAGGGCGGACGGGAGGGCCGTAAACATTCAGTACTTC
. TRBJ2-2 . TRBV11-2 CASSLRSSRENTGELFF TGTGCCAGCAGCTTACGCTCTAGCAGGGAGAACACCGGGGAGCTGTTTTTT
TRBD1 TRBJ1-5 once TRBV27 CASSPWDSLNQPQHF TGTGCCAGCAGTCCGTGGGACAGTCTCAATCAGCCCCAGCATTTT
TRBD2 TRBJ2-2 . TRBV27 CASSLQGVTSGALELFF TGTGCCAGCAGTTTACAGGGTGTGACTAGCGGGGCGTTGGAGCTGTTTTTT
. TRBJ2-3 . TRBV5-1 CASSLAGRTDTQYF TGCGCCAGCAGCTTGGCAGGAAGGACAGATACGCAGTATTTT
TRBD1 TRBJ2-7 . TRBV5-4 CASSPRTGVKVEQYF TGTGCCAGCAGCCCCCGGACAGGGGTTAAAGTTGAGCAGTACTTC
. TRBJ2-6 . TRBV7-9 CASAAGARLSGANVLTF TGTGCCAGCGCCGCGGGGGCGCGGCTCTCTGGGGCCAACGTCCTGACTTTC
TRBD2 TRBJ2-7 few TRBV29-1 CSANRAGGGSYEQYF TGCAGCGCCAATCGAGCGGGGGGGGGCTCCTACGAGCAGTACTTC
. TRBJ1-1 . TRBV28 CASSLGTDEAFF TGTGCCAGCAGTTTAGGAACAGATGAAGCTTTCTTT
. TRBJ2-5 . TRBV12-5 CASGLRSGPSETQYF TGTGCTAGTGGTTTGAGGTCAGGGCCAAGCGAGACCCAGTACTTC
. TRBJ1-1 once TRBV18 CASSPPGGKNTEAFF TGTGCCAGCTCACCACCGGGGGGCAAAAACACTGAAGCTTTCTTT
TRBD2 TRBJ2-5 . TRBV19 CASSISLAGLLETQYF TGTGCCAGTAGTATATCGCTAGCGGGACTCTTAGAGACCCAGTACTTC
. TRBJ2-7 . TRBV9 CASSLSNLVGEQYF TGTGCCAGCAGCCTGAGTAATCTAGTTGGCGAGCAGTACTTC
TRBD1 TRBJ1-5 . TRBV14 CASSQAAGTGRTSSNQPQHF TGTGCCAGCAGCCAAGCCGCAGGGACAGGGAGAACCAGTAGCAATCAGCCCCAGCATTTT
. TRBJ1-3 . TRBV5-4 CASSSIGGNSGNTIYF TGTGCCAGCAGCTCGATCGGGGGAAACTCTGGAAACACCATATATTTT
. TRBJ2-7 . TRBV28 CASSLVYEQYF TGTGCCAGCAGCCTAGTCTACGAGCAGTACTTC
TRBD2 TRBJ2-1 . TRBV19 CASSIGEGVGEQFF TGTGCCAGTAGTATTGGGGAGGGAGTGGGTGAGCAGTTCTTC
TRBD2 TRBJ2-1 . TRBV5-1 CASSRGTSGRNEQFF TGCGCCAGCAGCCGAGGAACTAGCGGGAGGAATGAGCAGTTCTTC
. TRBJ2-1 . TRBV5-1 CASSWDGNNEQFF TGCGCCAGCAGCTGGGACGGAAACAATGAGCAGTTCTTC
TRBD1 TRBJ1-2 . TRBV5-4 CASSRQGVYGYTF TGTGCCAGCAGCCGTCAGGGGGTCTATGGCTACACCTTC
. TRBJ1-5 . TRBV28 CASSASLSGAGQPQHF TGTGCCAGCAGTGCCTCCCTGTCGGGCGCGGGTCAGCCCCAGCATTTT
. TRBJ2-5 . TRBV14 CASSQDRREQYF TGTGCCAGCAGCCAAGATCGTAGGGAGCAGTACTTC
. TRBJ2-5 . TRBV5-8 CASSLGRSNPPVQETQYF TGTGCCAGCAGCTTGGGGCGGAGTAATCCCCCCGTCCAAGAGACCCAGTACTTC
. TRBJ1-6 . TRBV27 CASSLGDREGSPLHF TGTGCCAGCAGTTTAGGGGATAGAGAAGGATCACCCCTCCACTTT
TRBD1 TRBJ2-7 . TRBV6-5 CASRKTGTYEQYF TGTGCCAGCAGAAAGACAGGGACCTACGAGCAGTACTTC
. TRBJ2-1 . TRBV5-4 CASSEGTPRNNEQFF TGTGCCAGCAGCGAGGGGACCCCTCGTAACAATGAGCAGTTCTTC
. TRBJ1-1 . TRBV19 CASSIRLGSGTEAFF TGTGCCAGTAGTATACGTCTGGGGTCGGGCACTGAAGCTTTCTTT
. TRBJ2-7 . TRBV6-5 CASSDGLKYEQYF TGTGCCAGCAGTGACGGACTCAAATACGAGCAGTACTTC
. TRBJ2-7 few TRBV1 CTSSQGQRGRSYEQYF TGCACCAGCAGCCAAGGGCAAAGGGGGCGCTCCTACGAGCAGTACTTC
TRBD1 TRBJ1-2 . TRBV5-1 CASLGQTLYGYTF TGCGCCAGCCTGGGACAGACCCTCTATGGCTACACCTTC
. TRBJ1-1 . TRBV28 CASTEGLSTEAFF TGTGCCAGCACAGAGGGGCTAAGCACTGAAGCTTTCTTT
TRBD1 TRBJ1-1 . TRBV30 CAWSVKTGTVGTEAFF TGTGCCTGGAGTGTTAAGACAGGGACAGTTGGCACTGAAGCTTTCTTT